A selection of T cell receptor beta chains follows, all from one sample in a study of tumor-infiltrating lymphocytes in primary liver carcinoma. TCRdb processed the multiplex PCR reads anew with MiXCR; each CDR3 protein has one entry. The sample consists of 90,000 to 110,000 distinct CDR3 sequences, roughly 80% of them appearing once. The specimen was liver tumor tissue from sampling region 3. The receptor source for this set is a man aged 35 to 55 with primary liver carcinoma and hepatitis B virus infection. The CDR3 runs from the conserved cysteine through the conserved F or W. The D gene is left open where the match is weak. Some rows have no size entry. The others give once, few or many, or a class for an expanded clone.

d_gene,j_gene,abundance,v_gene,CDR3nt,CDR3aa
.,TRBJ2-3,.,TRBV18,TGTGCCAGCTCCGTCGTCCGCACAGATACGCAGTATTTT,CASSVVRTDTQYF
.,TRBJ2-5,.,TRBV29-1,TGCAGCGTTCCACTGGGCGTGGAGACCTGGTATTTC,CSVPLGVETWYF
TRBD2,TRBJ2-1,.,TRBV29-1,TGCAGCGTTGAAGCGAGGGGCCTAGCGGAGACCTACAATGAGCAGTTCTTC,CSVEARGLAETYNEQFF
.,TRBJ2-5,.,TRBV12-3/TRBV12-4,TGTGCCAACAGTTTGAGGTCAGAAGGGACCCAGTACTTC,CANSLRSEGTQYF
TRBD2,TRBJ2-7,.,TRBV30,TGTGCCTGGAGCCTACAGGCAGCGGGAACCTACGGGCAGTGCTTC,CAWSLQAAGTYGQCF
.,TRBJ1-1,.,TRBV12-3/TRBV12-4,TGCGCCAACAGTTTAGTCTCAGGCCAAGGAACTGAAGCTTTCTTT,CANSLVSGQGTEAFF
.,TRBJ1-5,.,TRBV7-9,TGTGCCAGCAGCTTAAGGTGGCAGGGATTAGATACGCAGCATTTT,CASSLRWQGLDTQHF
.,TRBJ1-5,.,TRBV28,TGTGCCAGCAGTTATAGCCCCAGTTTATTAAATCAGCCCCAGCATTTT,CASSYSPSLLNQPQHF
.,TRBJ2-3,.,TRBV29-1,TGCAGCACCCTCGGGTTGTCTTACACGGATACGCAGTATTTT,CSTLGLSYTDTQYF
.,TRBJ2-3,.,TRBV6-1,TGTTCCAATATGCCCAGCACAGATACGCAGTATTTT,CSNMPSTDTQYF
.,TRBJ2-5,large,TRBV12-3/TRBV12-4,TGTGCCAGCAGTTTGGTGCAGGGGGAGACCCAGTACTTC,CASSLVQGETQYF
TRBD2,TRBJ2-3,.,TRBV5-4,TGTGCCAGCAGCGCCTCCGGGACTAGCACTGGGGGGGTTACGCAGTATTTT,CASSASGTSTGGVTQYF
.,TRBJ2-7,.,TRBV5-6,TGTACCAGCCGCTTGGAGGGCAGTAATATTGGCGTGCAGTACTTC,CTSRLEGSNIGVQYF
.,TRBJ1-1,.,TRBV29-1,TGCAGCGTTGAAGATGGGAGAGCTAATAATGAAGCTTTCTTT,CSVEDGRANNEAFF
.,TRBJ2-2,.,TRBV4-2,TGTGACAGTAGCCAAGATCAAATTGGCGGGGAGCTGTTTTTT,CDSSQDQIGGELFF
TRBD2,TRBJ2-2,.,TRBV12-3/TRBV12-4,TGTACCAGCAGGGAAGGACTAGCGGGGGGACAAAACACAGGGGAGCTGTTTTTT,CTSREGLAGGQNTGELFF
.,TRBJ2-3,.,TRBV6-1,TGTGCCAGCAGTGTTCCGGGGAATGGAGCAGATACGCAATATTTT,CASSVPGNGADTQYF
.,TRBJ2-3,.,TRBV28,TGTGCCAGCAGTTTAGGAGGCAGATATACACGGTATTTT,CASSLGGRYTRYF
TRBD1,TRBJ2-5,.,TRBV29-1,TGCAGCGTCCTGACAGGGTACCAAGAGACTCAGTACTTC,CSVLTGYQETQYF
.,TRBJ1-2,.,TRBV6-5,TGTGCCAGCAGCCGGCCAGAGGTGGGCTATGGCTACACATTC,CASSRPEVGYGYTF
.,TRBJ2-2,once,TRBV11-3,TGTGCCAGCAGCTTGTGGTCCGGTGAGCTGTCTTTT,CASSLWSGELSF
.,TRBJ2-1,.,TRBV7-8,TGTGCCAGTAGCCCTCGGACTGGCTCCTACAATGAGCAGTCCTTC,CASSPRTGSYNEQSF
.,TRBJ1-2,once,TRBV6-5,TGTGCCTGCAGCCCCAAGGGCAGGGGAAACTATGGCTACACCTTC,CACSPKGRGNYGYTF
.,TRBJ2-1,.,TRBV24-1,TGTGCCACATGGCGGGATGATGAGCAGTTCTTC,CATWRDDEQFF
TRBD2,TRBJ2-1,many,TRBV10-2,TGCGCCAGCAGTCACGGACTAGCAGGTGATGAGCAGTTCTTC,CASSHGLAGDEQFF
TRBD2,TRBJ2-7,few,TRBV6-6,TGTGCCAGCTGGGAAGCGGGAGGTAGGGAGCAGTACTTC,CASWEAGGREQYF
.,TRBJ1-2,.,TRBV7-9,TGTGCCAACAGCTTAGGGAGCTATGGCTACACCTTC,CANSLGSYGYTF
.,TRBJ1-2,.,TRBV4-3,TGCGCCAGCAGCCATGCAAGGGCAGGGAGGAACTACGGCTACACCTTC,CASSHARAGRNYGYTF
TRBD1,TRBJ1-1,once,TRBV2,TGTGCCACCTCCTACCAGGGGACAGGGGCGAACATTGAAGCCTTCTTT,CATSYQGTGANIEAFF
.,TRBJ1-2,once,TRBV5-6,TGTGTCAGCAGCTTGGGTCAGAACGTCTTATATGGTTACACCTTC,CVSSLGQNVLYGYTF